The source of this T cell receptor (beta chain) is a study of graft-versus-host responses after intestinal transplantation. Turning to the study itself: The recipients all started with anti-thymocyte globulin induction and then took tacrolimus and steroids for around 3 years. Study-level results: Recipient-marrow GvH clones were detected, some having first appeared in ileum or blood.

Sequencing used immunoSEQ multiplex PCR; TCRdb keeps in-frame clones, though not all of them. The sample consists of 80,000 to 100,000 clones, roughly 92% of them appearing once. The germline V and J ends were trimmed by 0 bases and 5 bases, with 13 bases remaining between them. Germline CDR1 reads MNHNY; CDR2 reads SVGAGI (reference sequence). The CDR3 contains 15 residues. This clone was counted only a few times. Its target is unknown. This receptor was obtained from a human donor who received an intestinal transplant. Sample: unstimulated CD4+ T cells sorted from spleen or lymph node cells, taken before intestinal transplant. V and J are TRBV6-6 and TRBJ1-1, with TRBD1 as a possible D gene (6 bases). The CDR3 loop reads CASSYSLGARTEAFF. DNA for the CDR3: TGTGCCAGCAGTTACTCGCTGGGGGCCAGGACTGAAGCTTTCTTT.